Below, one T cell receptor (beta chain) is given with its context. Its antigen remains unknown. The ends were cut back, 6 bases at V and 4 bases at J, with 16 bases in the middle. CDR1 and CDR2 from the germline V gene are SQVTM and ANQGSEA. The CDR3 length is 13 residues. The use of a sample-barcoded 5' primer and a J-beta primer mix characterized a second PCR of about 7 to 12 cycles. Each cDNA molecule was tagged by a template-switch adaptor that had 12 random nucleotides. TCRdb processed the 5' RACE reads anew with MiXCR; each CDR3 protein has one entry. The table includes about 1.6 million distinct CDR3 sequences, around 35% detected once. Per individual sample, total RNA of at least 6 micrograms was extracted. The record originates from a study of blood T cells in healthy people across ages. Study outcomes and limitations: Greater diversity and more naive CD4+ cells were seen in long-lived donors than in aged donors.

The sample comprised blood. The chain employs TRBV29-1 and TRBJ2-7, with D tentatively TRBD2 (7 bases). The clonotype originates from a woman aged 25 to 39 in good health. DNA of the CDR3: TGCAGCGTAGGGGGGGCTTTGCGGTACGAGCAGTACTTC. Protein sequence: CSVGGALRYEQYF.